This T cell receptor (beta chain) appears in the sequencing data of a study of a mutant IDH1 vaccine in newly diagnosed glioma listed by TCRdb under 2021. With respect to the entire study: Patients received eight vaccinations in weeks 1, 3, 5, 7, 11, 15, 19 and 23, corresponding to visits V03 through V10. Vaccination was initiated 4-6 weeks after radiotherapy alone, or concurrently with temozolomide cycles in the chemotherapy-containing groups. The roughly 32 treated patients were roughly 62% male and roughly 40% female, with a mean age of around 40 years. Prior to enrollment, standard therapy consisting of radiotherapy alone, temozolomide alone, or radiochemotherapy with temozolomide had been administered to patients, with the combination being received by most patients. Peripheral blood samples were drawn at six visits, namely V03 (baseline), V05, V07, V10, V12 and V13. Longitudinal TCRB deep sequencing was done for 25 treated patients, wherever samples were available for exploratory analyses. Beyond this particular receptor, the publication reports: Across multiple MHC alleles, vaccine-induced immune responses were seen in 90% to 95% of patients. Availability determined which PBMC samples were chosen for TCRB deep sequencing. Changes in the top peripheral T cell clonotypes picked up by TCRB sequencing did not appear to be linked to pseudoprogression. According to the authors, sample limitations meant that analyses of patient blood samples could not be reproduced.

The library was built by means of the immunoSEQ multiplex PCR assay. Rearranged TCR beta chain sequences were amplified using the hsTCRB Kit according to the manufacturer's protocol. TCRB libraries were sequenced on an Illumina MiSeq. On the authors' methods: The proprietary platform of the kit vendor was used for demultiplexing, trimming and gene mapping. TCRdb took over this immuneACCESS table, retaining in-frame rearrangements with V and J assigned. Such tables are incomplete; in checked studies, under half of the missing clones stem from an unresolved V gene, and the remainder is unexplained. Clone size and V and J calls were adopted from that table, with D and trimming inferred from the DNA. Across this sample there are about 38,000 clones, with 75% to 85% seen only once. The ten largest make up less than 6.5% of the sample. About this clone: Its antigen remains unidentified. No per-base quality is available; no much larger clone lies one base away.

CDR1 and CDR2, looked up from the germline V gene, are MGHRA and YSYEKL. The germline V end is reduced by 0 bases and the J end by 6 bases; junction bases left unmatched: 7. The CDR3 runs 17 residues from the cysteine to the phenylalanine. Left in the record is the CDR3 DNA by itself, 51 bases read in frame from the first base. Explained via the paper, the time point label denotes: week 5, during vaccination. Each vaccine dose, consisting of 300 ug of a 20-mer mutant IDH1 peptide in Montanide, was administered subcutaneously with topical imiquimod. Donors had newly diagnosed WHO grade 3 or 4 IDH1-mutant astrocytomas with loss of nuclear ATRX. The samples were drawn from NOA16, a multicentre, single-arm, open-label phase I trial in Germany that tested a mutant IDH1 peptide vaccine in humans for the first time. The DNeasy Blood and Tissue Kit was used to extract genomic DNA from EDTA blood for TCRB sequencing.

The starting material was PBMCs, obtained from a glioma patient whose treatment included an IDH1 peptide vaccine. This chain is built from TRBV4-1 and TRBJ1-6; TRBD1 agrees with 8 junctional bases. This clonotype originated in a man aged 35 to 55 with glioma. The DNA reads TGCGCCAGCAGCCAAGATGCAGGGGACAGGCCTAATTCACCCCTCCACTTT. Its translation reads: CASSQDAGDRPNSPLHF.